This TCR beta chain was identified during a study of blood T cell repertoires in COVID-19 (dated by TCRdb to 2020 to 2021). Some background on the complete study: Collaborator samples came from the United States, Italy and Spain and covered acute and convalescent phases of COVID-19. The material from the prospective study consisted of cDNA or gDNA derived from T cells, B-cell-depleted T cells, or PBMCs. The dataset comprised deeply sampled blood TCRbeta repertoires from subjects exposed to, actively infected with, or recovered from COVID-19. The repertoires were released in a freely available public database intended as a resource for research on the immune response to SARS-CoV-2. The samples were drawn from two sources: the first 160 participants of the ongoing ImmuneRACE study, and 1,254 subjects contributed by 6 global collaborators. Nearly every sample came with metadata listing a de-identified subject ID, COVID-19 status, age in years and sex. HLA class I and class II types, where available, came from metadata supplied by the sample provider rather than from assay-based typing. Here is what the overall study found, with its caveats: Clinical and demographic metadata were provided uncurated, with the amount varying by source and participant.

About this clone: No antigen is known for it. No much larger clonotype is one base removed from it; base qualities were not supplied.

The collaborating institutions used their own protocols to collect whole blood in K2EDTA tubes. For TCRbeta analysis, collaborators shipped samples in one of three forms: frozen whole blood, isolated PBMCs, or DNA extracted from either of those sample types. CDR1 and CDR2, looked up from the germline V gene, are MNHNS and SASEGT. There are 16 amino acids in the CDR3, from cysteine to phenylalanine inclusive. CDR3 DNA only is kept here, 48 bases in frame from base 1. V trim: 1 base; J trim: 6 bases; unmatched bases: 7. The immunoSEQ Assay, a bias-controlled multiplex PCR, was used to amplify TCRbeta CDR3 regions from genomic DNA. Concerning the study's data processing: Nucleated cell counts per sample were estimated from amplification of reference gene primers within the assay. Sequence reads were collapsed and filtered to measure the absolute abundance of every unique TCRbeta CDR3 rearrangement. For each sample, productive Simpson clonality was calculated as the square root of Simpson's diversity index across productive rearrangements. Imported from immuneACCESS, the table was reduced by TCRdb to in-frame sequences with V and J called. These copies leave out some clones; in studies compared against another copy, an unresolved V gene accounts for under half, and the cause of the remainder is not known. The V and J calls and the clone size are those of that table, but D and trimming were determined from the DNA. Present in this sample are about 27,000 clones, about four fifths of which were seen just once. Of the sample, 65% to 80% falls within the top ten clones.

The rearranged chain carries TRBV6-1 and TRBJ1-5; 9 of the junction bases match TRBD1. Material for sequencing was peripheral blood. The origin of this receptor is a man aged 65-85 years with acute or convalescent COVID-19. The DNA is as follows: TGTGCCAGCAGTGAAGAGTTAGGACAGGGGATTCAGCCCCAGCATTTT. It specifies CASSEELGQGIQPQHF.